A single sample is the source of the 18 T cell receptor beta chains below, sequenced in a study of OX40 agonist ivuxolimab in advanced cancers. The library relied on the immunoSEQ multiplex PCR assay. TCRdb obtained this table from immuneACCESS and retained in-frame rearrangements with V and J assigned. These tables miss some clones; where compared with another copy, unresolved V genes account for less than half of the shortfall, and the remainder is unexplained. Present in this sample are tens of thousands of clones, about 85% of which were seen just once. Together, the top ten hold about 38% of the sample. The sample here was CD4+ or CD8+ T cells sorted from blood, taken in a trial of the OX40 agonist ivuxolimab. These receptor sequences come from an adult with an advanced solid tumor such as melanoma, head and neck, liver or kidney cancer.

The CDR3: CSVEGSLYNEQFF. In DNA form, the CDR3 reads TGCAGCGTTGAAGGGTCTCTCTACAATGAGCAGTTCTTC. This sequence joins TRBV29-1 and TRBJ2-1; D is uncertain. Germline CDR1 and CDR2: SQVTM and ANQGSEA. This CDR3 is built from 13 residues. V was trimmed by 1 base and J by 3 bases, leaving 7 bases between them.

The chain couples TRBV14 to TRBJ2-7; a possible D gene is TRBD2 (6 bases). Germline V lookup: CDR1 SGHDN, CDR2 FVKESK. The CDR3 is 14 amino acids. V lost 0 bases and J 1 base, leaving 7 bases between the germline ends. CDR3 nucleotides: TGTGCCAGCAGCCAAGAGGGGGGTTCCTACGAGCAGTACTTC. Protein product: CASSQEGGSYEQYF.

The rearrangement uses TRBV19 and TRBJ2-2, with no clear D. Germline-derived CDR1 and CDR2 are LNHDA and SQIVND (reference sequence). Trimming removed 7 bases from V and 5 bases from J, with 5 bases in between. The CDR3 is made up of 11 amino acids. The CDR3 spells CASTRTGELFF. The CDR3 DNA follows: TGTGCCAGTACCAGGACCGGGGAGCTGTTTTTT.

V and J are TRBV4-2 and TRBJ1-5; tentatively, D is TRBD1 (6 bases). Germline V gene sequence: CDR1 LGHNA, CDR2 YNFKEQ. This CDR3 comprises 14 residues. V dropped 4 bases and J dropped 4 bases, with 11 bases sitting between them. The CDR3 reads CASSLGQFNQPQHF. Written as DNA, the CDR3 is TGTGCCAGCAGCCTAGGACAGTTTAATCAGCCCCAGCATTTT.

This chain joins TRBV6-1 and TRBJ2-7; D possibly corresponds to TRBD1 (6 bases). Trimming took off 11 bases at V and 7 bases at J, with 21 bases between the two ends. Germline V gene lookup returns CDR1 MNHNS and CDR2 SASEGT. The CDR3 length is 13 residues. CDR3 region: CACPGVLSGEQYF. CDR3 nucleotide sequence: TGTGCCTGCCCAGGGGTCCTATCGGGGGAGCAGTACTTC.

The chain's CDR3 is CASSPTGTSPSTDTQYF. The CDR3 DNA sequence: TGTGCCAGCAGCCCCACCGGTACTTCCCCTAGCACAGATACGCAGTATTTT. The chain joins TRBV7-6 to TRBJ2-3; D gene uncertain. The ends were cut back, 5 bases at V and 0 bases at J, with 18 bases in the middle. Germline V CDR1 and CDR2: SGHVS, FNYEAQ. The CDR3 covers 17 residues.

The chain has TRBV4-2 and TRBJ2-1; 7 bases agree with TRBD2. The germline CDR1 and CDR2 sequences are LGHNA and YNFKEQ. The J segment lost 0 bases and the V segment lost 2 bases, leaving 1 base of the junction unmatched. CDR3 length: 15 residues. This CDR3 is CASSQTSASYNEQFF. The CDR3 DNA sequence: TGTGCCAGCAGCCAAACTAGCGCCTCCTACAATGAGCAGTTCTTC.

In its sample, this clone was seen once. V gene TRBV2 combines with J gene TRBJ2-7; maybe TRBD2 (7 bases). Looked up from germline, CDR1 is SNHLY and CDR2 is FYNNEI. The CDR3 has 14 amino acids. V lost 10 bases and J 0 bases, leaving 16 bases between the germline ends. CDR3 residues: CATFGGGSSYEQYF. Written as DNA, the CDR3 is TGTGCCACATTTGGGGGCGGGAGCTCCTACGAGCAGTACTTC.

V usage is TRBV4-2 and J usage is TRBJ2-7, with 10 bases aligning to TRBD1. CDR3 length: 16 residues. With 1 base clipped from V and 5 bases from J, the junction kept 8 bases outside the gene matches. Germline values: CDR1 LGHNA, CDR2 YNFKEQ. The CDR3 bases are TGTGCCAGCAGCCAAGTGTCTGACAGGGGGCAAAACGAGCAGTACTTC. Protein product: CASSQVSDRGQNEQYF.

The J gene is TRBJ2-1, the V gene TRBV7-3; 11 bases are a match to TRBD2. CDR1 is SGHTA and CDR2 is FQGTGA in the germline V gene. The V and J ends lost 5 bases and 0 bases, in that order; junction bases with no gene match: 12. The CDR3 is 19 amino acids. The CDR3 loop reads CASSPGTSGSISSYNEQFF. CDR3 bases: TGTGCCAGCAGCCCCGGGACTAGCGGCTCCATTTCCTCCTACAATGAGCAGTTCTTC.

The chain carries TRBV14 and TRBJ2-1, with a tentative D call TRBD2 (7 bases). V lost 4 bases and J 5 bases, leaving 27 bases between the germline ends. Germline V gene sequence: CDR1 SGHDN, CDR2 FVKESK. This CDR3 is built from 19 residues. CDR3 bases: TGTGCCAGCAGCCGAGTCCGGGACACGAGACTAGCACCAAACAATGAGCAGTTCTTC. Its protein product is CASSRVRDTRLAPNNEQFF.

The rearrangement uses TRBV5-1 and TRBJ2-3; possible D gene TRBD1, 5 bases. The germline gives CDR1 SGHRS, CDR2 YFSETQ. V was trimmed by 4 bases and J by 3 bases, leaving 12 bases between them. This CDR3 is built from 14 residues. CDR3 nucleotides: TGCGCCAGCAGCCTCAGGGATACTACAGATACGCAGTATTTT. Translated, it gives CASSLRDTTDTQYF.

V usage is TRBV4-1 and J usage is TRBJ2-7, with D maybe TRBD2 (5 bases). There are 15 residues in the CDR3. Trimming left V 4 bases short and J 1 base short, with 14 bases between. Germline assignment: CDR1 MGHRA and CDR2 YSYEKL. CDR3: CASSPRADLSYEQYF. CDR3 nucleotides: TGCGCCAGCAGCCCGCGGGCTGATCTATCCTACGAGCAGTACTTC.

This clone appeared a single time. The J gene is TRBJ1-1, the V gene TRBV28, with a tentative D call TRBD1 (5 bases). There are 15 residues in the CDR3. The germline CDR1 and CDR2 sequences are MDHEN and SYDVKM. V lost 6 bases, J lost 0 bases, and 14 bases lay in between. For the CDR3, the DNA is TGTGCCAGCAGGGTCTCGGGACGGCTGAACACTGAAGCTTTCTTT. It encodes CASRVSGRLNTEAFF.

This chain uses TRBV19 with TRBJ1-5; perhaps TRBD1 as D (6 bases). With 7 bases removed from V and 0 bases from J, the gap between germline ends came to 7 bases. This CDR3 has 13 residues. The germline V gene has CDR1 LNHDA and CDR2 SQIVND (reference sequence). The CDR3 bases are TGTGCCAGTACAGGGGATAGCAATCAGCCCCAGCATTTT. Protein product: CASTGDSNQPQHF. Combining the CDR3 with reference TRBV19 and TRBJ1-5 gives the whole variable domain DGGITQSPKYLFRKEGQNVTLSCEQNLNHDAMYWYRQDPGQGLRLIYYSQIVNDFQKGDIAEGYSVSREKKESFPLTVTSAQKNPTAFYLCASTGDSNQPQHFGDGTRLSIL.

The genes are TRBV4-3 and TRBJ1-6; D is undetermined. Germline values: CDR1 LGHNA, CDR2 YSLEER. V was pared by 0 bases and J by 0 bases, with 9 bases between. This CDR3 spans 17 amino acids. CDR3 sequence: CASSQDPASSYNSPLHF. The CDR3 nucleotides are TGCGCCAGCAGCCAAGATCCAGCGAGCTCCTATAATTCACCCCTCCACTTT.

The gene calls are TRBV11-2 and TRBJ2-7, with D perhaps matching TRBD2 (5 bases). Germline V gene lookup returns CDR1 SGHAT and CDR2 FQNNGV. Deletions cut 3 bases from V and 5 bases from J, with 11 bases between. This CDR3 is built from 13 residues. CDR3 in DNA: TGTGCCAGCAGCTTCTACGGGGTCCACGAGCAGTACTTC. Protein sequence: CASSFYGVHEQYF.

The rearrangement joins TRBV28 to TRBJ2-7, with 12 bases identical to TRBD2. The V segment lost 6 bases and the J segment 5 bases; nucleotides outside the gene matches: 8. The CDR3 contains 15 residues. Germline lookup yields CDR1 MDHEN and CDR2 SYDVKM. CDR3 bases: TGTGCCAGCAGGAGACTAGCGGGGGCCCTAAACGAGCAGTACTTC. It encodes CASRRLAGALNEQYF.